Below, 30 T cell receptor beta chains from the same sample are listed, as sequenced in a study of chemoradiotherapy in HPV16-positive cancers. Clones were read by immunoSEQ multiplex PCR, and TCRdb kept only the in-frame ones, dropping some. Among roughly 2,200 clones, around 91% were seen once, and the ten largest hold approximately 5%. The sample was tumor tissue, taken from a patient who underwent chemoradiotherapy. The receptors stem from a human donor with HPV-associated anogenital cancer.

This clone was recorded once. The V and J genes are TRBV30 and TRBJ1-2, with TRBD1 identical over 8 bases. J lost 10 bases, V lost 3 bases, and 13 bases had no gene match. The CDR3 length is 14 residues. Looked up from germline, CDR1 is GTSNPN and CDR2 is SVGIG (reference sequence). The CDR3 loop is CAWSPPGQVDVYTF. In DNA, the CDR3 is TGTGCCTGGAGCCCACCGGGACAGGTCGACGTCTACACCTTC.

This chain joins TRBV19 and TRBJ1-6; D gene ambiguous. Per the germline V gene, CDR1 is LNHDA and CDR2 is SQIVND (reference sequence). V was trimmed by 4 bases and J by 9 bases, leaving 16 bases between them. The CDR3 has 15 amino acids. The CDR3 DNA reads TGTGCCAGTAGTAGTGGCTCCACGAGTGGTTCACCCCTCCACTTT. It yields the protein CASSSGSTSGSPLHF.

The rearrangement joins TRBV6-1 to TRBJ1-1; D ambiguous. Germline lookup yields CDR1 MNHNS and CDR2 SASEGT. The V end was cut by 1 base, the J end by 4 bases, with 7 bases between. The CDR3 runs 13 residues. The CDR3 DNA reads TGTGCCAGCAGTGAAGGGGAGAGCACTGAAGCTTTCTTT. Amino acids: CASSEGESTEAFF.

V gene TRBV9 combines with J gene TRBJ2-1; 9 bases are shared with TRBD1. This CDR3 comprises 14 residues. CDR1 SGDLS and CDR2 YYNGEE come from the germline V gene. The trim removed 4 bases at V and 8 bases at J, leaving 7 bases unmatched. The CDR3 region has the DNA TGTGCCAGCAGCCCAGCCGGGACAGGGCATGAGCAGTTCTTC. Translation: CASSPAGTGHEQFF. Full variable domain (outside the CDR3, taken from reference TRBV9 and TRBJ2-1): DSGVTQTPKHLITATGQRVTLRCSPRSGDLSVYWYQQSLDQGLQFLIQYYNGEERAKGNILERFSAQQFPDLHSELNLSSLELGDSALYFCASSPAGTGHEQFFGPGTRLTVL.

V usage is TRBV19 and J usage is TRBJ2-5; D perhaps matches TRBD2 (5 bases). This CDR3 contains 17 residues. Trimming cost V 4 bases and J 0 bases, with 18 bases left between them. Germline CDR1 LNHDA, CDR2 SQIVND (reference sequence). The CDR3 protein is CASSRPFSSRDQETQYF. The CDR3 nucleotides are TGTGCCAGTAGTAGGCCGTTCTCTAGCAGAGACCAAGAGACCCAGTACTTC.

On this clone itself: Relative to the germline gene, one junction end is altered; a read error may explain this. The chain carries TRBV7-7 and TRBJ2-7; possible D gene TRBD1, 7 bases. The CDR3 length is 18 residues. The germline V gene encodes CDR1 SSHAT and CDR2 FNYEAQ (reference sequence). In nucleotides, the CDR3 is TGTGCTAGCAGCCGACCGGGGGCCCGACAGGGCTCGATTTACGAGCAGTACTTC. Translation gives CASSRPGARQGSIYEQYF. Variable domain in full (rest from reference TRBV7-7 and TRBJ2-7): GAGVSQSPRYKVTKRGQDVTLRCDPISSHATLYWYQQALGQGPEFLTYFNYEAQPDKSGLPSDRFSAERPEGSISTLTIQRTEQRDSAMYRCASSRPGARQGSIYEQYFGPGTRLTVT.

V usage is TRBV7-2 and J usage is TRBJ2-7; possible D gene TRBD1, 7 bases. This CDR3 is built from 16 residues. V shed 8 bases and J shed 2 bases, with 22 bases lying between them. Per the germline V gene, CDR1 is SGHTA and CDR2 is FQGNSA. CDR3 residues: CASQPRGTRGPYEQYF. In DNA form, the CDR3 reads TGTGCCAGCCAACCCCGGGGGACAAGGGGGCCCTACGAGCAGTACTTC.

Worth noting for this clone: The same CDR3 is also encoded by other DNA sequences in this sample. CDR3 residues: CASSTGDYSPLHF. In nucleotides, the CDR3 is TGTGCCAGCAGCACAGGGGATTATTCACCCCTCCACTTT. This chain uses TRBV7-6 with TRBJ1-6; 7 bases agree with TRBD1. CDR3 size: 13 residues. The V gene's germline CDR1 is SGHVS and CDR2 FNYEAQ. The V and J ends lost 5 bases and 8 bases, in that order; junction bases with no gene match: 3.

The gene calls are TRBV4-1 and TRBJ2-7; D gene uncertain. The CDR3 loop spans 13 amino acids. The ends were cut back, 4 bases at V and 5 bases at J, with 12 bases in the middle. The germline gives CDR1 MGHRA, CDR2 YSYEKL. CDR3 residues: CASSLSPAHEQYF. Written as DNA, the CDR3 is TGCGCCAGCAGCCTCTCCCCTGCCCACGAGCAGTACTTC.

This CDR3 is CASSSGTVFQETQYF. The CDR3 DNA reads as TGCGCCAGCAGCTCCGGGACCGTCTTCCAAGAGACCCAGTACTTC. V usage is TRBV5-1 and J usage is TRBJ2-5; D might be TRBD1 or TRBD2, each matching 5 bases. Trimming took 3 bases from V and 1 from J, leaving 13 bases between them. The CDR3 runs 15 residues. Germline V gene lookup returns CDR1 SGHRS and CDR2 YFSETQ.

V usage is TRBV9 and J usage is TRBJ1-2; tentative D call: TRBD1 (5 bases). This CDR3 is 16 amino acids long. Trimming took 1 base from V and 3 from J, leaving 16 bases between them. CDR1 is SGDLS, CDR2 YYNGEE, per germline. CDR3 sequence reads: CASSVTPIGAHYGYTF. In DNA form, the CDR3 reads TGTGCCAGCAGCGTAACCCCGATAGGGGCGCACTATGGCTACACCTTC.

The chain combines TRBV5-1 with TRBJ2-1; D is unclear. V shed 3 bases and J shed 7 bases, with 11 bases lying between them. This CDR3 spans 13 amino acids. From germline, CDR1 is SGHRS and CDR2 YFSETQ. The CDR3 DNA sequence: TGCGCCAGCAGCTCATCCCTTGATAATGAGCAGTTCTTC. The encoded protein is CASSSSLDNEQFF.

V gene TRBV5-4 combines with J gene TRBJ1-4; D is unresolved. Germline loops: CDR1 SGHNT, CDR2 YYREEE (reference sequence). The CDR3 extends over 15 amino acids. The V gene lost 0 bases and the J gene lost 4 bases, with 10 bases spanning the gap. CDR3 sequence reads: CASSLGTRDNEKLFF. CDR3 bases: TGTGCCAGCAGCTTGGGGACCCGAGATAATGAAAAACTGTTTTTT.

This chain connects TRBV28 to TRBJ1-1; 8 nucleotides agree with TRBD1. Per the germline V gene, CDR1 is MDHEN and CDR2 is SYDVKM. The V segment lost 4 bases and the J segment 5 bases; nucleotides outside the gene matches: 6. This CDR3 is built from 14 residues. The CDR3 coding sequence is TGTGCCAGCAGTTCCAGGGGGCTTGGAACTGAAGCTTTCTTT. Protein: CASSSRGLGTEAFF.

The gene calls are TRBV4-3 and TRBJ2-1; a possible D gene is TRBD2 (6 bases). This CDR3 is built from 14 residues. Trimming cost V 1 base and J 7 bases, with 11 bases left between them. Germline CDR1 is LGHNA and CDR2 is YSLEER. CDR3 residues: CASSQGGVRNEQFF. The CDR3 DNA reads as TGCGCCAGCAGCCAAGGGGGGGTAAGGAATGAGCAGTTCTTC.

The rearrangement joins TRBV6-1 to TRBJ1-1; D is possibly TRBD1 (5 bases). CDR3 size: 14 residues. Trimming pared 7 bases from V and 7 bases from J, leaving 19 bases between. The germline V gene encodes CDR1 MNHNS and CDR2 SASEGT. The chain's CDR3 is CASTRQPSPDEAFF. The CDR3 nucleotides read TGTGCCAGCACTCGACAGCCCTCACCCGATGAAGCTTTCTTT.

The chain couples TRBV11-2 to TRBJ2-7, with TRBD2 matching over 9 bases. The CDR3 length is 14 residues. V gave up 5 bases and J gave up 2 bases; unmatched junction bases: 4. Germline lookup yields CDR1 SGHAT and CDR2 FQNNGV. CDR3 sequence: CASSPTSGTYEQYF. The CDR3 coding sequence is TGTGCCAGCAGCCCGACTAGCGGAACCTACGAGCAGTACTTC.

The rearrangement links TRBV19 to TRBJ1-1; possible D gene TRBD1, 5 bases. This CDR3 spans 12 amino acids. The germline V gene has CDR1 LNHDA and CDR2 SQIVND (reference sequence). V dropped 6 bases and J dropped 8 bases, with 13 bases sitting between them. In DNA form, the CDR3 reads TGTGCCAGTAGGGACACAGACTCCGAAGCTTTCTTT. This encodes CASRDTDSEAFF. The full variable domain, in which reference TRBV19 and TRBJ1-1 provide the parts outside the CDR3, is DGGITQSPKYLFRKEGQNVTLSCEQNLNHDAMYWYRQDPGQGLRLIYYSQIVNDFQKGDIAEGYSVSREKKESFPLTVTSAQKNPTAFYLCASRDTDSEAFFGQGTRLTVV.

The V call is TRBV6-5, the J call TRBJ1-2; possibly TRBD1 for D (6 bases). Germline loops: CDR1 MNHEY, CDR2 SVGAGI. The CDR3 runs 14 residues. V was cut by 5 bases and J by 8 bases, with 18 bases left in between. For the CDR3, the DNA is TGTGCCAGCAGTCAGGACAGTCCGACGGGGGGCTACACCTTC. This codes for CASSQDSPTGGYTF.

The chain recombines TRBV5-6 with TRBJ2-5, with 8 bases lining up with TRBD1. V was pared by 4 bases and J by 5 bases, with 13 bases of the junction left unmatched. Germline V gives CDR1 SGHDT, CDR2 YYEEEE. This CDR3 is 16 amino acids long. Here the CDR3 reads CASSEDPTGALETQYF. The DNA for the CDR3 is TGTGCCAGCAGCGAAGACCCGACAGGGGCCTTGGAGACCCAGTACTTC.

V usage is TRBV7-9 and J usage is TRBJ2-4, with a possible D match to TRBD1 (6 bases). With 3 bases removed from V and 0 bases from J, the gap between germline ends came to 12 bases. From germline, CDR1 is SEHNR and CDR2 FQNEAQ (reference sequence). The CDR3 is 16 amino acids. CDR3 loop: CASSFTGSPAKNIQYF. The CDR3 bases are TGTGCCAGCAGCTTCACAGGGTCCCCAGCCAAAAACATTCAGTACTTC.

In its sample, this clone was seen once. The chain combines TRBV4-1 with TRBJ1-6; 7 bases align to TRBD1. J lost 10 bases, V lost 2 bases, and 8 bases had no gene match. The CDR3 totals 15 residues. Germline V gene lookup returns CDR1 MGHRA and CDR2 YSYEKL. CDR3 residues: CASSQPQGRGSPLHF. DNA for the CDR3: TGCGCCAGCAGCCAACCACAGGGGAGAGGATCACCCCTCCACTTT.

Only one count was recorded for this clone. J is TRBJ2-3 and V is TRBV11-2, with 12 nucleotides matching TRBD2. The V and J ends lost 4 bases and 4 bases, in that order; junction bases with no gene match: 6. CDR1 SGHAT and CDR2 FQNNGV come from the germline V gene. The length of the CDR3 is 16 residues. CDR3 loop: CASSSPTSGGADTQYF. DNA of the CDR3: TGTGCCAGCAGCTCTCCGACTAGCGGGGGAGCAGATACGCAGTATTTT.

The V call is TRBV28, the J call TRBJ2-3, with a tentative D call TRBD2 (6 bases). The CDR3 has 15 residues. V was pared by 9 bases and J by 3 bases, with 19 bases between. Germline CDR1 reads MDHEN; CDR2 reads SYDVKM. CDR3 DNA: TGTGCCAGTAAGATGAGCGGGCTAAGGACAGATACGCAGTATTTT. This codes for CASKMSGLRTDTQYF.

The chain links TRBV7-9 to TRBJ2-5; 7 bases line up with TRBD2. With V trimmed by 5 bases and J by 3 bases, 15 bases remained unmatched. CDR1 and CDR2 (germline): SEHNR, FQNEAQ (reference sequence). The CDR3 length is 17 residues. The CDR3 here is CASSPLGAGVVKETQYF. In nucleotides, the CDR3 is TGTGCCAGCAGCCCGCTTGGGGCGGGGGTTGTCAAAGAGACCCAGTACTTC.

This chain uses TRBV7-9 with TRBJ1-1, with D hard to call. The CDR3 consists of 12 residues. Trimming took 5 bases from V and 2 from J, leaving 6 bases between them. CDR1 and CDR2 from the germline V gene are SEHNR and FQNEAQ (reference sequence). Here the CDR3 DNA reads TGTGCCAGCAGCCCCCTTAACACTGAAGCTTTCTTT. Translated: CASSPLNTEAFF.

The chain links TRBV19 to TRBJ1-2; weak D call: TRBD1 (5 bases). The CDR3 spans 12 residues. The V end was cut by 2 bases, the J end by 8 bases, with 9 bases between. CDR1 and CDR2 (germline): LNHDA, SQIVND (reference sequence). CDR3 DNA sequence: TGTGCCAGTAGTATAATGGGGCGAGGCTACACCTTC. It codes for CASSIMGRGYTF.

In its sample, this clone was seen once. The chain links TRBV13 to TRBJ2-7, with D maybe TRBD2 (6 bases). The germline V gene encodes CDR1 PRHDT and CDR2 FYEKMQ (reference sequence). With 3 bases removed from V and 7 bases from J, the gap between germline ends came to 16 bases. The CDR3 length is 14 residues. CDR3 amino acids: CASSFAASALEQYF. DNA for the CDR3: TGTGCCAGCAGCTTCGCGGCTAGCGCTTTAGAGCAGTACTTC.

This chain connects TRBV5-4 to TRBJ1-3; the D is unclear. The CDR3 extends over 13 amino acids. In germline, CDR1 is SGHNT, CDR2 YYREEE (reference sequence). Trimming took 0 bases from V and 4 from J, leaving 5 bases between them. CDR3 protein: CASSLDAGNTIYF. The CDR3 DNA is TGTGCCAGCAGCTTGGACGCGGGAAACACCATATATTTT.

The chain combines TRBV4-2 with TRBJ2-2; the D is unclear. Germline-derived CDR1 and CDR2 are LGHNA and YNFKEQ. V lost 0 bases and J 1 base, leaving 6 bases between the germline ends. This CDR3 has 15 amino acids. The CDR3 nucleotides read TGTGCCAGCAGCCAAGATCCCCAGAACACCGGGGAGCTGTTTTTT. Its translation is CASSQDPQNTGELFF.